This T cell receptor beta chain was observed in a study of cytomegalovirus exposure and HLA in healthy donors. Study-level points and caveats: Looking again later, the authors saw that most CMV-associated TCR beta chains seemed HLA-restricted. TCR beta V- and J-gene trimming was later associated with a missense DCLRE1C variant. According to the study, 150 to 200 TCR beta chains were cytomegalovirus-associated.

The donors (healthy individuals) were bone marrow donors. V was clipped by 2 bases and J by 5 bases, with 7 bases between them. Germline CDR1 reads SNHLY; CDR2 reads FYNNEI. The length of the CDR3 is 13 residues. This clone was detected a few times. Its cognate antigen is unknown. In the PCR, 60 Vbeta and 13 Jbeta primers were used. Produced via immunoSEQ multiplex PCR; TCRdb's table is partial and in-frame only. The sample holds roughly 120,000 clones; about 8.5% are singletons and the top ten take about 5.5%. The V gene is TRBV2, the J gene TRBJ2-4; D remains unclear. This TCR derives from a man in his forties in good health and CMV-seronegative. Input material: PBMCs. CDR3 bases: TGTGCCAGCAGTGAATCGGCGGAAAACATTCAGTACTTC. As protein: CASSESAENIQYF. The full variable domain, completed using reference TRBV2 and TRBJ2-4, is EPEVTQTPSHQVTQMGQEVILRCVPISNHLYFYWYRQILGQKVEFLVSFYNNEISEKSEIFDDQFSVERPDGSNFTLKIRSTKLEDSAMYFCASSESAENIQYFGAGTRLSVL.